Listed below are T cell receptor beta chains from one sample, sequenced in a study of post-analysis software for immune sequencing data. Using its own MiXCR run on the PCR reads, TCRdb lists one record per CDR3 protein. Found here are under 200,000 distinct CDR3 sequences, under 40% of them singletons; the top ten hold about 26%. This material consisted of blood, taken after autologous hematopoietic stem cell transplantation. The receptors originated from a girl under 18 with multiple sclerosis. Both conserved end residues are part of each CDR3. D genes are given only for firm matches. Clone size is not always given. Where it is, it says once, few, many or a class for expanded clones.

cdr3_aa: CAISSNSGAYEQYF; cdr3_nt: TGTGCCATCAGTTCCAATAGCGGGGCCTACGAGCAGTACTTC; j_call: TRBJ2-7; d_call: TRBD2; clone_size: .; v_call: TRBV10-3; cdr3_length: 14
cdr3_aa: CSAWDRVGYEQYF; cdr3_nt: TGCAGTGCTTGGGACAGGGTGGGCTACGAGCAGTACTTC; j_call: TRBJ2-7; d_call: TRBD1; clone_size: .; v_call: TRBV20-1; cdr3_length: 13
cdr3_aa: CASSARDRSTDTQYF; cdr3_nt: TGTGCCAGCAGCGCTCGGGACAGAAGCACAGATACGCAGTATTTT; j_call: TRBJ2-3; d_call: TRBD1; clone_size: many; v_call: TRBV9; cdr3_length: 15
cdr3_aa: CASSRGETTATQYF; cdr3_nt: TGTGCCAGCAGCCGGGGCGAAACCACAGCTACGCAGTATTTT; j_call: TRBJ2-3; d_call: .; clone_size: many; v_call: TRBV7-3; cdr3_length: 14
cdr3_aa: CASSRYRDTEAFF; cdr3_nt: TGTGCCAGCAGCCGCTACAGGGACACTGAAGCTTTCTTT; j_call: TRBJ1-1; d_call: .; clone_size: .; v_call: TRBV6-5; cdr3_length: 13
cdr3_aa: CASSRAGQSYEQYF; cdr3_nt: TGCGCCAGCAGCCGAGCGGGACAGTCCTACGAGCAGTACTTC; j_call: TRBJ2-7; d_call: .; clone_size: few; v_call: TRBV5-1; cdr3_length: 14
cdr3_aa: CASSLRQGDTGELFF; cdr3_nt: TGCGCCAGCAGCTTAAGACAGGGGGACACCGGGGAGCTGTTTTTT; j_call: TRBJ2-2; d_call: TRBD1; clone_size: .; v_call: TRBV5-1; cdr3_length: 15
cdr3_aa: CANRQSYGYTF; cdr3_nt: TGTGCCAACAGACAGTCCTATGGCTACACCTTC; j_call: TRBJ1-2; d_call: .; clone_size: .; v_call: TRBV7-2; cdr3_length: 11
cdr3_aa: CASSYVGGGQFF; cdr3_nt: TGTGCCAGCAGTTACGTCGGGGGGGGGCAGTTCTTC; j_call: TRBJ2-1; d_call: TRBD2; clone_size: many; v_call: TRBV6-5; cdr3_length: 12
cdr3_aa: CASSLVGGRLPLDEQYF; cdr3_nt: TGTGCCAGCAGCTTAGTGGGCGGGAGGCTCCCTCTTGACGAGCAGTACTTC; j_call: TRBJ2-7; d_call: TRBD2; clone_size: .; v_call: TRBV7-2; cdr3_length: 17
cdr3_aa: CASSFSTGGNTEAFF; cdr3_nt: TGTGCCAGCAGTTTCTCGACAGGGGGCAACACTGAAGCTTTCTTT; j_call: TRBJ1-1; d_call: TRBD1; clone_size: .; v_call: TRBV6-2/TRBV6-3; cdr3_length: 15
cdr3_aa: CASSPGTHDGYTF; cdr3_nt: TGTGCCAGCAGCCCCGGGACACATGATGGCTACACCTTC; j_call: TRBJ1-2; d_call: .; clone_size: .; v_call: TRBV12-3/TRBV12-4; cdr3_length: 13
cdr3_aa: CASSTTGGVETQYF; cdr3_nt: TGTGCCAGTAGTACGACAGGGGGCGTGGAGACCCAGTACTTC; j_call: TRBJ2-5; d_call: TRBD1; clone_size: .; v_call: TRBV19; cdr3_length: 14
cdr3_aa: CASSITGKETQYF; cdr3_nt: TGTGCCAGCAGTATTACAGGAAAAGAGACCCAGTACTTC; j_call: TRBJ2-5; d_call: .; clone_size: many; v_call: TRBV27; cdr3_length: 13
cdr3_aa: CASSGRGAGPLGELFF; cdr3_nt: TGTGCCAGCAGTGGAAGAGGAGCGGGCCCTCTGGGGGAGCTGTTTTTT; j_call: TRBJ2-2; d_call: .; clone_size: .; v_call: TRBV25-1; cdr3_length: 16
cdr3_aa: CASSHGSAGATGELFF; cdr3_nt: TGCGCCAGCAGCCATGGGTCCGCGGGGGCAACCGGGGAGCTGTTTTTT; j_call: TRBJ2-2; d_call: .; clone_size: few; v_call: TRBV4-3; cdr3_length: 16
cdr3_aa: CASSFIGTGDIYGYTF; cdr3_nt: TGTGCCAGCAGTTTCATCGGGACAGGGGACATCTATGGCTACACCTTC; j_call: TRBJ1-2; d_call: TRBD1; clone_size: many; v_call: TRBV28; cdr3_length: 16
cdr3_aa: CSVAQGGEFNYGYTF; cdr3_nt: TGCAGCGTCGCACAGGGGGGCGAGTTTAACTATGGCTACACCTTC; j_call: TRBJ1-2; d_call: TRBD1; clone_size: few; v_call: TRBV29-1; cdr3_length: 15
cdr3_aa: CASRVGTGTEAFF; cdr3_nt: TGTGCCAGCAGAGTAGGGACTGGAACTGAAGCTTTCTTT; j_call: TRBJ1-1; d_call: .; clone_size: few; v_call: TRBV12-3/TRBV12-4; cdr3_length: 13
cdr3_aa: CASSLDNYGYTF; cdr3_nt: TGTGCCAGTAGTCTGGACAACTATGGCTACACCTTC; j_call: TRBJ1-2; d_call: .; clone_size: .; v_call: TRBV19; cdr3_length: 12
cdr3_aa: CSVEPKYF; cdr3_nt: TGCAGCGTTGAACCTAAGTACTTC; j_call: TRBJ2-7; d_call: .; clone_size: once; v_call: TRBV29-1; cdr3_length: 8
cdr3_aa: CSASSLTGGKETQYF; cdr3_nt: TGCAGTGCTAGCTCCCTCACGGGAGGGAAAGAGACCCAGTACTTC; j_call: TRBJ2-5; d_call: TRBD2; clone_size: .; v_call: TRBV20-1; cdr3_length: 15
cdr3_aa: CASSSSGTAYHLSNQPQHF; cdr3_nt: TGCGCCAGCAGCAGCTCTGGGACAGCCTATCATCTTAGCAATCAGCCCCAGCATTTT; j_call: TRBJ1-5; d_call: TRBD1; clone_size: .; v_call: TRBV5-1; cdr3_length: 19
cdr3_aa: CASSTSGLSYNEQFF; cdr3_nt: TGTGCCAGCAGTACCTCGGGACTCTCCTACAATGAGCAGTTCTTC; j_call: TRBJ2-1; d_call: .; clone_size: many; v_call: TRBV6-1; cdr3_length: 15
cdr3_aa: CSADERGTGTHEQYF; cdr3_nt: TGCAGTGCGGACGAACGGGGGACAGGGACCCACGAGCAGTACTTC; j_call: TRBJ2-7; d_call: TRBD1; clone_size: .; v_call: TRBV20-1; cdr3_length: 15
cdr3_aa: CASSHRGNTEAFF; cdr3_nt: TGTGCCAGCAGCCACAGGGGTAACACTGAAGCTTTCTTT; j_call: TRBJ1-1; d_call: TRBD1; clone_size: .; v_call: TRBV6-5; cdr3_length: 13
cdr3_aa: CASSFIAGATDTQYF; cdr3_nt: TGTGCCAGCAGTTTCATAGCGGGAGCTACAGATACGCAGTATTTT; j_call: TRBJ2-3; d_call: TRBD2; clone_size: few; v_call: TRBV12-3/TRBV12-4; cdr3_length: 15
cdr3_aa: CASSLGFGTTQYF; cdr3_nt: TGTGCCAGCAGCTTAGGTTTCGGGACTACACAGTACTTC; j_call: TRBJ2-4; d_call: TRBD2; clone_size: .; v_call: TRBV7-9; cdr3_length: 13
cdr3_aa: CASSLARRGKETQYF; cdr3_nt: TGTGCCAGCAGCTTAGCCCGCAGGGGAAAAGAGACCCAGTACTTC; j_call: TRBJ2-5; d_call: .; clone_size: few; v_call: TRBV7-2; cdr3_length: 15
cdr3_aa: CASSPLEGDFDEQFF; cdr3_nt: TGTGCCAGCAGCCCCCTCGAGGGAGATTTCGATGAGCAGTTCTTC; j_call: TRBJ2-1; d_call: .; clone_size: .; v_call: TRBV11-2; cdr3_length: 15
cdr3_aa: CASSPWVESEDYEQYF; cdr3_nt: TGTGCCAGCAGCCCGTGGGTGGAATCAGAGGACTACGAGCAGTACTTC; j_call: TRBJ2-7; d_call: .; clone_size: few; v_call: TRBV5-5; cdr3_length: 16
cdr3_aa: CASSPRGVTSYEQYF; cdr3_nt: TGCGCCAGCAGCCCCCGGGGGGTGACCTCCTACGAGCAGTACTTC; j_call: TRBJ2-7; d_call: TRBD2; clone_size: .; v_call: TRBV5-1; cdr3_length: 15
cdr3_aa: CASSYSNPRGATNEKLFF; cdr3_nt: TGTGCCAGCAGTTACTCGAACCCTCGGGGGGCAACCAATGAAAAACTGTTTTTT; j_call: TRBJ1-4; d_call: .; clone_size: .; v_call: TRBV6-5; cdr3_length: 18
cdr3_aa: CASSVPFTQGYHEQFF; cdr3_nt: TGTGCCAGCAGTGTACCCTTTACACAGGGATACCATGAGCAGTTCTTC; j_call: TRBJ2-1; d_call: .; clone_size: .; v_call: TRBV28; cdr3_length: 16
cdr3_aa: CATSDSSPGQGPSTDTQYF; cdr3_nt: TGTGCCACCAGTGATTCGTCTCCGGGACAGGGGCCTAGCACAGATACGCAGTATTTT; j_call: TRBJ2-3; d_call: TRBD1; clone_size: few; v_call: TRBV24-1; cdr3_length: 19
cdr3_aa: CASSSRDGEAFF; cdr3_nt: TGCGCCAGCAGCTCCCGGGACGGGGAAGCTTTCTTT; j_call: TRBJ1-1; d_call: .; clone_size: few; v_call: TRBV5-1; cdr3_length: 12